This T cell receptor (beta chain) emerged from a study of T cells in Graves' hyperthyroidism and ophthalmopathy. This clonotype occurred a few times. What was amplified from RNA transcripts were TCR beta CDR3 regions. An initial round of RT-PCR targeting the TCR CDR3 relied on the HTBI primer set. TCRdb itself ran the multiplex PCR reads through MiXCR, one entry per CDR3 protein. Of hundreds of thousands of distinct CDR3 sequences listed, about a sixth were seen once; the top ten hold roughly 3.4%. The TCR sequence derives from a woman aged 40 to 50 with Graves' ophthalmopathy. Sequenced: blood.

The CDR3 loop is CAWSVWWASGGASTDTQYF. The DNA for the CDR3 is TGTGCCTGGAGTGTATGGTGGGCTAGCGGGGGAGCTAGCACAGATACGCAGTATTTT. The V gene is TRBV30, the J gene TRBJ2-3; 10 bases agree with TRBD2. CDR3 length: 19 residues. The germline gives CDR1 GTSNPN, CDR2 SVGIG (reference sequence). V lost 0 bases to trimming and J lost 0 bases; unmatched junction nucleotides: 12.